The sequence of this T cell receptor (beta chain) was determined in a study of T cells in Graves' hyperthyroidism and ophthalmopathy. V shed 4 bases, J shed 4 bases, and the junction held 10 bases outside the gene matches. The germline CDR1 and CDR2 sequences are SGHAT and FQNNGV. There are 17 residues in the CDR3. General study results and limits: Model predictions of ophthalmopathy came a median around 6.5 months before onset.

The source material, RNA transcripts, was used to amplify TCR beta CDR3 regions. TCR CDR3 regions were first amplified by RT-PCR with HTBI primers. TCRdb re-analysed the multiplex PCR reads in MiXCR, keeping a single row per CDR3 protein. The sample has approximately 400,000 distinct CDR3 sequences, 15% to 17% seen once. Patients aged 18 to 65 had newly diagnosed hyperthyroidism of under 2 months' duration. This clonotype was seen many times. Antigen unknown. The chain carries TRBV11-2 and TRBJ1-3; 10 bases match TRBD1. This receptor was taken from a woman aged 18-29 years with Graves' hyperthyroidism that later progressed to Graves' ophthalmopathy. The sequencing input was blood. CDR3 loop: CASSSWDRGLSGNTIYF. CDR3 DNA sequence: TGTGCCAGCAGCTCCTGGGACAGGGGCTTATCGGGAAACACCATATATTTT.